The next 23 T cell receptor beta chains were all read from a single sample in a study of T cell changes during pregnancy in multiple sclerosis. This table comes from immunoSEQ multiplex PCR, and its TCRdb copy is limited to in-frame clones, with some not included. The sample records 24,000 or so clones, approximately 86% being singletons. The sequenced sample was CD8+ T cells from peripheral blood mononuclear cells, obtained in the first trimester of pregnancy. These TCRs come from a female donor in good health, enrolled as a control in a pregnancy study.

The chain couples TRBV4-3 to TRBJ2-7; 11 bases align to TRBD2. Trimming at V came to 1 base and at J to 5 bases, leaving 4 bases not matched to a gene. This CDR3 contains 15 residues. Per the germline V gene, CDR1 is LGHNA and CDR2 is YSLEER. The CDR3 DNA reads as TGCGCCAGCAGCCAAGTAGCGGGAGGGTTGGACGAGCAGTACTTC. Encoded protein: CASSQVAGGLDEQYF.

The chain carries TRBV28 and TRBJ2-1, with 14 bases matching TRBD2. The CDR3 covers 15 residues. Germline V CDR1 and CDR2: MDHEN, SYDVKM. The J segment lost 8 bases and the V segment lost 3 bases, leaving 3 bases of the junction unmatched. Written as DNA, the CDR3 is TGTGCCAGCAGTTTCGGGACTAGCGGGGGTGATGAGCAGTTCTTC. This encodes CASSFGTSGGDEQFF.

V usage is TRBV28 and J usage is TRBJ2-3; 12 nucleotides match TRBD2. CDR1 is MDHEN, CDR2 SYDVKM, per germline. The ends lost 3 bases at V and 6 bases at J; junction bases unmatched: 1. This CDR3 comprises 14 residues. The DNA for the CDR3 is TGTGCCAGCAGTTTGGGACTAGCGGGCGATACGCAGTATTTT. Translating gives CASSLGLAGDTQYF.

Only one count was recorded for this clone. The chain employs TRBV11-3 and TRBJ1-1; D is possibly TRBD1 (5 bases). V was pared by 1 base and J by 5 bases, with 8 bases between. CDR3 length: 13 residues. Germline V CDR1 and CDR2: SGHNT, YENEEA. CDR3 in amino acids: CASSLGRGTEAFF. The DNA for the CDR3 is TGTGCCAGCAGCTTAGGGAGGGGAACTGAAGCTTTCTTT.

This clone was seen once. For the CDR3, the DNA is TGCAGCGTGGAGCGGGAGGGGATATACAATGAGCAGTTCTTC. Protein: CSVEREGIYNEQFF. This chain links TRBV29-1 with TRBJ2-1; 10 nucleotides align to TRBD2. Germline CDR1 SQVTM, CDR2 ANQGSEA. Losses at the gene ends were 6 bases for V and 4 bases for J; bases not matched to a gene: 6. This CDR3 comprises 14 residues.

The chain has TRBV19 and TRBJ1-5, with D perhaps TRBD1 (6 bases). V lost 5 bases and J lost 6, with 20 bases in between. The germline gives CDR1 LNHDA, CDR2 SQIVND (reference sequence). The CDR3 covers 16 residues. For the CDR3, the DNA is TGTGCCAGTAGTCCCTCCGGGACATTACCCCCTCAGCCCCAGCATTTT. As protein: CASSPSGTLPPQPQHF.

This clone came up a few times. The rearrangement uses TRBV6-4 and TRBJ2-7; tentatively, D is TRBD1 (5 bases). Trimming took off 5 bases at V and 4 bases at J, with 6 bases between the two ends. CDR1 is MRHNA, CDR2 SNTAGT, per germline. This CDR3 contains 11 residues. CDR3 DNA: TGTGCCAGCAGTCGACAGTACGAGCAGTACTTC. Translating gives CASSRQYEQYF.

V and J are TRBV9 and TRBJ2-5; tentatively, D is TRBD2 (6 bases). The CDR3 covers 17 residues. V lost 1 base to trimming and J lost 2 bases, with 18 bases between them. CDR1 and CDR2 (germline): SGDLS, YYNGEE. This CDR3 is CASSVFGRTAGQETQYF. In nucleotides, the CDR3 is TGTGCCAGCAGCGTATTTGGGAGGACCGCAGGGCAAGAGACCCAGTACTTC.

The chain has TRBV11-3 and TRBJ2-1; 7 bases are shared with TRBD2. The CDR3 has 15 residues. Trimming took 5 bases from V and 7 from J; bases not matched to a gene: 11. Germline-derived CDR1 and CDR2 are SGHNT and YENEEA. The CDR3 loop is CASSPTAGLRNEQFF. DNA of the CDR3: TGTGCCAGCAGCCCAACAGCGGGACTACGTAATGAGCAGTTCTTC.

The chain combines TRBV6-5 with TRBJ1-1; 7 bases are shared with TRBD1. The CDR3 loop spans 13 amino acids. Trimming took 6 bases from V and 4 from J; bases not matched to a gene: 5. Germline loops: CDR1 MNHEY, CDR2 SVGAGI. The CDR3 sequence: CASSRQGTTEAFF. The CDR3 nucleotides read TGTGCCAGCAGCCGACAGGGAACCACTGAAGCTTTCTTT.

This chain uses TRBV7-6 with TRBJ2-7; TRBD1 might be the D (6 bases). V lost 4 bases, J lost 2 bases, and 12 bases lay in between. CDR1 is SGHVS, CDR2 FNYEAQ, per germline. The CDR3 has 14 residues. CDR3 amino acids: CASSSSGAAYEQYF. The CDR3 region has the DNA TGTGCCAGCAGCTCCTCAGGGGCTGCCTACGAGCAGTACTTC.

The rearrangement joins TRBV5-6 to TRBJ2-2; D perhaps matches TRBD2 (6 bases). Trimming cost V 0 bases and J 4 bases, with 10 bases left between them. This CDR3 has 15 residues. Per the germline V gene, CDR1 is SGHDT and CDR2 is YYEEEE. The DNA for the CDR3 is TGTGCCAGCAGCTTGGGGGCTAGCGTCACCGGGGAGCTGTTTTTT. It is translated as CASSLGASVTGELFF.

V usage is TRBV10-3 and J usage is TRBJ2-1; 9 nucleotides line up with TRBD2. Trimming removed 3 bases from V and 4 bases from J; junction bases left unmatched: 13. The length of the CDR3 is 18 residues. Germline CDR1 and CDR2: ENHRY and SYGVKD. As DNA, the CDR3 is TGTGCCATCAGTGAAATTAAAGATCGACTAGCGGATTACAATGAGCAGTTCTTC. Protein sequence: CAISEIKDRLADYNEQFF.

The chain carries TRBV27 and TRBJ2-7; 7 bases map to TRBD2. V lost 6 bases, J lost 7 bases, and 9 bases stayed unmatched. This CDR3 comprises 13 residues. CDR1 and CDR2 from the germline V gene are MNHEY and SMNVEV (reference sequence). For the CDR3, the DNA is TGTGCCAGCAGCCTAGTGTGGGAGGGGGAGCAGTACTTC. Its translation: CASSLVWEGEQYF.

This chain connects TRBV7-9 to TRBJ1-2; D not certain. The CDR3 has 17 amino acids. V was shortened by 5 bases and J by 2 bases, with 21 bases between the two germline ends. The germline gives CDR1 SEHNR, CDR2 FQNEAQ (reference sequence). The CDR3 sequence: CASSIIRSTSTNYGYTF. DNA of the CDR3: TGTGCCAGCAGCATCATACGGAGCACAAGTACCAACTATGGCTACACCTTC.

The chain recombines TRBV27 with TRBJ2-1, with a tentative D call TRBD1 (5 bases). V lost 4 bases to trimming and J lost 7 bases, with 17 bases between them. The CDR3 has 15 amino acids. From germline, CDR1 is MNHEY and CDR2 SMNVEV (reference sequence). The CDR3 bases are TGTGCCAGCAGTTGGGCCAGGGAAAAAATTAATGAGCAGTTCTTC. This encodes CASSWAREKINEQFF.

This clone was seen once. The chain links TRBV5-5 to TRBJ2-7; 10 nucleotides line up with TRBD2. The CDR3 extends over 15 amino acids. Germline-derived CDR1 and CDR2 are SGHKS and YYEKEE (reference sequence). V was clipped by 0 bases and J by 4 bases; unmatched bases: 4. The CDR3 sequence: CASSLESGRGYEQYF. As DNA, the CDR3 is TGTGCCAGCAGCTTGGAAAGCGGGAGGGGGTACGAGCAGTACTTC.

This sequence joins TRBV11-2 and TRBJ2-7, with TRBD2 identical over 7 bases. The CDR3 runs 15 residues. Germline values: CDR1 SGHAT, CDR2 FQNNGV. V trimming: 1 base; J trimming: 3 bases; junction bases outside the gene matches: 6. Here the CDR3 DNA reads TGTGCCAGCAGCTTAGGGAGCGGGGTCCTCTACGAGCAGTACTTC. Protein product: CASSLGSGVLYEQYF.

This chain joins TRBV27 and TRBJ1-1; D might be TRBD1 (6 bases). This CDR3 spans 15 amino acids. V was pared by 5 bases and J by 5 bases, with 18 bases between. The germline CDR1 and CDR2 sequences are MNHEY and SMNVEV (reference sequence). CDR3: CASSPGQPGGTEAFF. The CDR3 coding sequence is TGTGCCAGCAGTCCTGGACAGCCGGGCGGAACTGAAGCTTTCTTT.

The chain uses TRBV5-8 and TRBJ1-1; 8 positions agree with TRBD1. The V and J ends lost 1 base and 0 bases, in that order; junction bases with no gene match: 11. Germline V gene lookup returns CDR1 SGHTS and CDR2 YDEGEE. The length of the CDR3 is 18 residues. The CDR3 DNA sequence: TGTGCCAGCAGCTTGTTAGTCCCGGAACAGGGGGTGAACACTGAAGCTTTCTTT. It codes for CASSLLVPEQGVNTEAFF.

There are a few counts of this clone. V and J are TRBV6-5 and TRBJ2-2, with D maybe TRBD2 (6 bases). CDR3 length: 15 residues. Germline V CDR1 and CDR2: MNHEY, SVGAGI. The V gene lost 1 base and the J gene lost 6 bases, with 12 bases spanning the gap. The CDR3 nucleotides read TGTGCCAGCAGTTACTTGGACTATTTCCCCGGGGAGCTGTTTTTT. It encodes CASSYLDYFPGELFF.

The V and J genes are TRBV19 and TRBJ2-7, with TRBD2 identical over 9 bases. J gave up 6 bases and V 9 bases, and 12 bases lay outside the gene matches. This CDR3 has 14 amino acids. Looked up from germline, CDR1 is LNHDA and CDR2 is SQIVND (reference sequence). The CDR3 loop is CASSLPGLAGEQYF. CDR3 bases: TGTGCCAGCTCCCTTCCGGGACTAGCAGGCGAGCAGTACTTC.

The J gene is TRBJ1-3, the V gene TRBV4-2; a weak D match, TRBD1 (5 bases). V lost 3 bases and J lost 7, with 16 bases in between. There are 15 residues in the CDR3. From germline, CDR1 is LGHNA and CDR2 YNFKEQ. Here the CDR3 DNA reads TGTGCCAGCAGCCAGCGGGGGACGCCCGGGAACACCATATATTTT. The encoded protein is CASSQRGTPGNTIYF.